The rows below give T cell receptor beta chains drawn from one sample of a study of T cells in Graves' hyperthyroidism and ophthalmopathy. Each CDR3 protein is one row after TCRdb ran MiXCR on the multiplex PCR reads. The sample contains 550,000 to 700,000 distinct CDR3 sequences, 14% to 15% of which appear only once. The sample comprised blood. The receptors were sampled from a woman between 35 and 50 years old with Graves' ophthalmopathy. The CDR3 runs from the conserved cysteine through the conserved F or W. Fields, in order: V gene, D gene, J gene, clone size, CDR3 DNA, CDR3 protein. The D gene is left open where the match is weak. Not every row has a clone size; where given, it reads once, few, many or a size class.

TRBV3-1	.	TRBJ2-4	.	TGTGCCAGCAGCCAAGATAAATGGACAGTTATAGCCAAAAACATTCAGTACTTC	CASSQDKWTVIAKNIQYF
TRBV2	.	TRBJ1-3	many	TGTGCCAGCGACAGAACTGGAAACACCATATATTTT	CASDRTGNTIYF
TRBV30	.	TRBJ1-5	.	TGTGCCTGGAGTGACGCCGGAGGAGCTGGGCCCCAGCATTTT	CAWSDAGGAGPQHF
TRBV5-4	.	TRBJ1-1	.	TGTGCCAGCAGCTTGGCCGGATCGCGGGTAAGGGGAGCTTTCTTT	CASSLAGSRVRGAFF
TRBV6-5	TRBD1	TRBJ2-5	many	TGTGCCAGCAGTAGATCTATGGGGCAGGGGGAAGAGACCCAGTACTTC	CASSRSMGQGEETQYF
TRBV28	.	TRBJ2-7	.	TGTGCCAGCAGCCCCGGAGGGAACTACGAGCAGTACTTC	CASSPGGNYEQYF
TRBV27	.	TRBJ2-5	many	TGTGCCAGCAGTCAACAGGGTGGAGGAGAGACCCAGTACTTC	CASSQQGGGETQYF
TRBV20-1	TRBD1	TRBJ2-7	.	TGCAGTGCTAGGACTTTGAGAACAGGGGGCTACGAGCAGTACTTC	CSARTLRTGGYEQYF
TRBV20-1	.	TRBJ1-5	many	TGCAGTGCTAGGGTGGAATATAGCAATCAGCCCCAGCATTTT	CSARVEYSNQPQHF
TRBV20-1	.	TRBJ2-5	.	TGCAGTGCTAGCGGGCAGGGGCTCACTAGTGGAGGCGGGACCCAGTACTTC	CSASGQGLTSGGGTQYF
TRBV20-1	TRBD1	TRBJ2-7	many	TGCAGTGCTAGAGATACGACAGGGGTCTCATCCTACGAGCAGTACTTC	CSARDTTGVSSYEQYF
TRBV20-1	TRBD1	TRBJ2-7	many	TGCAGTGCTAGAGAGGGACAGCCTTCCTACGAGCAGTACTTC	CSAREGQPSYEQYF
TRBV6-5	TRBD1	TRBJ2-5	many	TGTGCCAGCAGTTACCCACAGGGGTTGGCGGCGGAGACCCAGTACTTC	CASSYPQGLAAETQYF
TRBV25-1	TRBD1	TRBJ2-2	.	TGTGCCAGCAGCGGACAGGCCACCGGGGAGCTGTTTTTT	CASSGQATGELFF
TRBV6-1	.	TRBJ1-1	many	TGTGCCAGCAGAAGGGGGTCTGAAGCTTTCTTT	CASRRGSEAFF
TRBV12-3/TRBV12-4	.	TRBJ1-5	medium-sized	TGTGCCAGCAGTTACGGGACATACCGCAATCAGCCCCAGCATTTT	CASSYGTYRNQPQHF
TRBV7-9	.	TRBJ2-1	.	TGTGCCAGCAGCCCCTTGGCACCGAGCTCCTACAATGAGCAGTTCTTC	CASSPLAPSSYNEQFF
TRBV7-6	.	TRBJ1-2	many	TGTGCCAGCAGCCACGTGGCGGGGGCTGGCTACACCTTC	CASSHVAGAGYTF
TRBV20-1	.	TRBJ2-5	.	TGCAGTGCTAGAGATATGGGGCCAAACCAAGAGACCCAGTACTTC	CSARDMGPNQETQYF
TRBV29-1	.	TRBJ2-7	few	TGCAGCGTTGGGGGTGCTACGGGACGGCGAGCCTACGAGCAGTACTTC	CSVGGATGRRAYEQYF
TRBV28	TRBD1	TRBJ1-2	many	TGTGCCAGCACCCCCTCTGACGACAGGGCCTATGGCTACACCTTC	CASTPSDDRAYGYTF
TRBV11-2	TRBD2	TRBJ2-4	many	TGTGCCAGCAGCTTAGTGTCTAGCGGGAGGGATCTAGCCAAAAACATTCAGTACTTC	CASSLVSSGRDLAKNIQYF
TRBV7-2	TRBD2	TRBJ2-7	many	TGTGCCAGCAGCTTAAATGCGGGGGGGATCGGCGAGCAGTACTTC	CASSLNAGGIGEQYF
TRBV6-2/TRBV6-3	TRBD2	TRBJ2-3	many	TGTGCCACCTCCCGACTAGCACAAAAGTATTTT	CATSRLAQKYF
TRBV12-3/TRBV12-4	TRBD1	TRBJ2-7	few	TGTGCCAGCAGCGGACAGGGTCAAGACTACGAGCAGTACTTC	CASSGQGQDYEQYF
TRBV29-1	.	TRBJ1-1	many	TGCAGCGCTTTGGACGGACTCGGGACTTTCTTT	CSALDGLGTFF